One and the same sample provided the 21 T cell receptor beta chains below, sequenced in a study of a mutant IDH1 vaccine in newly diagnosed glioma. Time point denoted: week 35, safety follow-up. Mutant IDH1 20-mer peptide, at 300 ug, made up each vaccine dose, with topical imiquimod. Assay used: immunoSEQ multiplex PCR; TCRdb lists only in-frame clones, some missing. The data hold more than 60,000 clones, with roughly 71% observed a single time. Their antigens are not known. This specimen was PBMCs, taken from a glioma patient whose treatment included an IDH1 peptide vaccine. The receptors originated from a man aged 45-60 years with glioma.

The genes are TRBV5-6 and TRBJ2-7; 7 bases fit TRBD1. The CDR3 is 15 amino acids. CDR1 and CDR2 from the germline V gene are SGHDT and YYEEEE. The V and J ends lost 0 bases and 0 bases, in that order; junction bases with no gene match: 3. The CDR3 DNA follows: TGTGCCAGCAGCTTGGCGGGACAGAGCTCCTACGAGCAGTACTTC. This gives the protein CASSLAGQSSYEQYF.

Remarks on this clone: At one of its ends the junction is not consistent with the germline gene, which may arise from a read error. The chain has TRBV7-7 and TRBJ2-2, with TRBD1 identical over 7 bases. In germline, CDR1 is SSHAT, CDR2 FNYEAQ (reference sequence). The CDR3 is made up of 15 amino acids. CDR3 amino acids: CASSTGQVATGELFF. CDR3 DNA: TGTGCTAGCAGCACCGGACAGGTCGCCACCGGGGAGCTGTTTTTT.

The chain combines TRBV5-1 with TRBJ1-3; TRBD1 is a possible D gene (5 bases). Germline loops: CDR1 SGHRS, CDR2 YFSETQ. The length of the CDR3 is 16 residues. V lost 0 bases and J 0 bases, leaving 10 bases between the germline ends. The CDR3 loop reads CASSLGDRSSGNTIYF. CDR3 nucleotide sequence: TGCGCCAGCAGCTTGGGGGACCGCAGCTCTGGAAACACCATATATTTT.

The J gene is TRBJ1-5, the V gene TRBV5-6; 9 positions agree with TRBD1. The germline gives CDR1 SGHDT, CDR2 YYEEEE. The V gene end was trimmed by 4 bases and the J gene end by 5 bases; junction bases not matched to a gene: 7. The CDR3 has 15 amino acids. The CDR3 nucleotides read TGTGCCAGCAGCCGCGGGACAGGGAACGATCAGCCCCAGCATTTT. Translation: CASSRGTGNDQPQHF. Drawing the rest from reference TRBV5-6 and TRBJ1-5, the complete variable domain is DAGVTQSPTHLIKTRGQQVTLRCSPKSGHDTVSWYQQALGQGPQFIFQYYEEEERQRGNFPDRFSGHQFPNYSSELNVNALLLGDSALYLCASSRGTGNDQPQHFGDGTRLSIL.

The chain employs TRBV6-6 and TRBJ2-7; D is unresolved. V was pared by 0 bases and J by 0 bases, with 12 bases between. CDR1 MNHNY and CDR2 SVGAGI come from the germline V gene (reference sequence). This CDR3 is 16 amino acids long. The CDR3 loop is CASSYSVTDHSYEQYF. DNA of the CDR3: TGTGCCAGCAGTTACTCGGTCACCGACCACTCCTACGAGCAGTACTTC.

CDR3 loop: CAISETAEGQYF. CDR3 sequence (DNA): TGTGCCATCAGTGAGACAGCGGAAGGACAGTACTTC. The J gene is TRBJ2-7, the V gene TRBV10-3; a weak D match, TRBD2 (5 bases). CDR1 ENHRY and CDR2 SYGVKD come from the germline V gene. The CDR3 is made up of 12 amino acids. V lost 2 bases to trimming and J lost 10 bases, with 12 bases between them.

This clone was found a few times. The V and J genes are TRBV27 and TRBJ1-5; D perhaps matches TRBD1 (6 bases). Trimming took 2 bases from V and 5 from J, leaving 10 bases between them. Per germline, CDR1 MNHEY and CDR2 SMNVEV (reference sequence). The CDR3 covers 14 residues. The CDR3 loop is CASSLKGVDQPQHF. CDR3 sequence (DNA): TGTGCCAGCAGTTTAAAGGGGGTGGATCAGCCCCAGCATTTT.

The CDR3 nucleotides are TGTGCCCGTCCAACCCGGGGCCAGAACAATCAGCCCCAGCATTTT. This sequence encodes CARPTRGQNNQPQHF. The V call is TRBV25-1, the J call TRBJ1-5, with a weak D call TRBD1 (5 bases). The V gene lost 11 bases and the J gene lost 3 bases, with 20 bases spanning the gap. CDR3 length equals 15 residues. Per the germline V gene, CDR1 is MGHDK and CDR2 is SYGVNS.

V is TRBV30 and J is TRBJ1-5; perhaps TRBD1 as D (6 bases). The CDR3 is made up of 14 amino acids. Trimming removed 0 bases at V and 5 bases at J, with 11 bases between. Germline V gives CDR1 GTSNPN, CDR2 SVGIG (reference sequence). Here the CDR3 reads CAWSVDRTDQPQHF. The CDR3 DNA is TGTGCCTGGAGTGTAGACAGGACAGATCAGCCCCAGCATTTT.

V usage is TRBV9 and J usage is TRBJ2-1; possibly TRBD2 for D (6 bases). This CDR3 spans 14 amino acids. Between the trimmed V and J ends, which lost 0 bases and 7 bases, there was a span of 11 bases. Per germline, CDR1 SGDLS and CDR2 YYNGEE. CDR3 coding DNA: TGTGCCAGCAGCGTAGTGGGGGGACGGAATGAGCAGTTCTTC. Its translation: CASSVVGGRNEQFF.

This chain connects TRBV29-1 to TRBJ2-1; TRBD2 might be the D (6 bases). The CDR3 length is 14 residues. The germline V gene encodes CDR1 SQVTM and CDR2 ANQGSEA. V shed 6 bases and J shed 0 bases, with 12 bases lying between them. CDR3 nucleotide sequence: TGCAGCGTGTGGGACTCCGTCTCCTACAATGAGCAGTTCTTC. Protein sequence: CSVWDSVSYNEQFF.

The chain carries TRBV30 and TRBJ1-3, with D hard to call. The germline V gene encodes CDR1 GTSNPN and CDR2 SVGIG (reference sequence). There are 13 residues in the CDR3. V lost 3 bases, J lost 8 bases, and 14 bases lay in between. This CDR3 is CAWSVRAFDTIYF. DNA for the CDR3: TGTGCCTGGAGCGTCCGGGCTTTTGACACCATATATTTT.

CDR3: CASGRGGGNEQFF. CDR3 DNA sequence: TGTGCCAGCGGACGGGGTGGGGGGAATGAGCAGTTCTTC. The V call is TRBV6-5, the J call TRBJ2-1; TRBD2 might be the D (6 bases). Germline CDR1 is MNHEY and CDR2 is SVGAGI. Trimming removed 8 bases from V and 7 bases from J, with 15 bases in between. CDR3 size: 13 residues.

Regarding this clone: A read error may produce the germline difference seen at one junction end. V gene TRBV20-1 combines with J gene TRBJ2-5; perhaps TRBD2 as D (5 bases). The CDR3 loop spans 11 amino acids. Germline-derived CDR1 and CDR2 are DFQATT and SNEGSKA (reference sequence). The CDR3 DNA reads TGCAGTGCTAGCGATCGGGATCTCCCCCACTTC. Protein product: CSASDRDLPHF.

J is TRBJ1-1 and V is TRBV30; D is uncertain. This CDR3 comprises 14 residues. With 5 bases removed from V and 1 base from J, the gap between germline ends came to 14 bases. Germline CDR1 is GTSNPN and CDR2 is SVGIG (reference sequence). The CDR3 DNA is TGTGCCTGGGAGGACGGGGTTTGGAACACTGAAGCTTTCTTT. Protein: CAWEDGVWNTEAFF.

The rearrangement joins TRBV6-6 to TRBJ1-1, with TRBD1 as a possible D gene (5 bases). Trimming took 4 bases from V and 1 from J, leaving 7 bases between them. The CDR3 totals 13 residues. Germline assignment: CDR1 MNHNY and CDR2 SVGAGI (reference sequence). CDR3 amino acids: CASSSTENTEAFF. In DNA form, the CDR3 reads TGTGCCAGCAGTTCGACAGAGAACACTGAAGCTTTCTTT.

The genes are TRBV4-2 and TRBJ2-7, with D possibly called TRBD1 or TRBD2 (5 bases each). Germline CDR1 and CDR2: LGHNA and YNFKEQ. The CDR3 is made up of 16 amino acids. The ends were cut back, 1 base at V and 5 bases at J, with 18 bases in the middle. The CDR3 DNA sequence: TGTGCCAGCAGCCAAGCCGGGACCATTGCTGACAACGAGCAGTACTTC. This encodes CASSQAGTIADNEQYF.

The sample holds one count of this clone. V and J are TRBV28 and TRBJ1-5, with no clear D. CDR3 length equals 11 residues. Per the germline V gene, CDR1 is MDHEN and CDR2 is SYDVKM. Trimming pared 7 bases from V and 2 bases from J, leaving 3 bases between. CDR3 protein: CASKGNQPQHF. The CDR3 region has the DNA TGTGCCAGCAAAGGCAATCAGCCCCAGCATTTT.

The chain carries TRBV19 and TRBJ1-2; no clear D gene. The CDR3 has 12 residues. Germline CDR1 and CDR2: LNHDA and SQIVND (reference sequence). V lost 8 bases and J 5 bases, leaving 12 bases between the germline ends. The CDR3 nucleotides are TGTGCCAGTCTTACGACAATATATGGCTACACCTTC. Translated, it gives CASLTTIYGYTF.

The gene calls are TRBV6-1 and TRBJ1-1, with 7 positions matching TRBD1. The CDR3 covers 15 residues. J lost 6 bases, V lost 3 bases, and 10 bases had no gene match. The germline gives CDR1 MNHNS, CDR2 SASEGT. This CDR3 is CASSDRGGFNAEAFF. The CDR3 DNA reads TGTGCCAGCAGTGATCGAGGGGGCTTTAACGCTGAAGCTTTCTTT.

This clone has just a few counts. This chain uses TRBV15 with TRBJ2-2, with 7 positions matching TRBD1. The CDR3 spans 15 residues. V shed 6 bases, J shed 2 bases, and the junction held 6 bases outside the gene matches. Germline V gene sequence: CDR1 LNHNV, CDR2 YYDKDF (reference sequence). The CDR3 DNA reads as TGTGCCACCAGAGAAGGGGACAGTAACACCGGGGAGCTGTTTTTT. It translates to CATREGDSNTGELFF.